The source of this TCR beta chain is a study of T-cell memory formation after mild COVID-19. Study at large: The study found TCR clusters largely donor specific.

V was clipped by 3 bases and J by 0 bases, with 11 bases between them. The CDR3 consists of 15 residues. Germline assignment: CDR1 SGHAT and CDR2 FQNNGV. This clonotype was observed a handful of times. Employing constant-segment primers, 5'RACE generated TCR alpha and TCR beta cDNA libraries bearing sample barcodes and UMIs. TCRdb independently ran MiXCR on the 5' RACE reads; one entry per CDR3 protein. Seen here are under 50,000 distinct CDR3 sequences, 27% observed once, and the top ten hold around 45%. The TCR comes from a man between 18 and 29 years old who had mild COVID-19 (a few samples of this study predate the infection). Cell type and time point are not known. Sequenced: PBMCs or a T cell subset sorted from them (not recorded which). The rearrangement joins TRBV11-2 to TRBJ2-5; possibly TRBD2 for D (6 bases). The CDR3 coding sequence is TGTGCCAGCAGCTTCGGGCGGGACTACCAAGAGACCCAGTACTTC. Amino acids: CASSFGRDYQETQYF.